The TCR beta chain described here comes from a study of tumor-infiltrating lymphocytes in primary liver carcinoma. Study-wide context: Tissue type made little difference to sample yields of roughly 3.5 to 7.13 million productive TCRbeta reads.

Study-wide points: Lower overlap was observed for tumor-adjacent and tumor-blood pairs relative to tumor region pairs.

A primer in the constant region served to generate TCR beta cDNA from 450 to 600 ng of total RNA. Amplification in three nested multiplex PCR rounds with slightly modified ARM-PCR gave rise to TCR beta libraries. TRBV1-TRBV30 forward primers paired with a C-beta reverse primer drove the first two PCR rounds, about 11 cycles each. MiXCR, applied by TCRdb to the multiplex PCR reads, yields one record per CDR3 protein. The profile shows about 37,000 distinct CDR3 sequences, roughly 80% of them singletons. As regards this clonotype: The target antigen is unknown.

Taking roughly 20-32 mg of unsorted bulk tissue, the authors co-extracted RNA and DNA. Patients had primary liver carcinoma treated by surgical resection. The ends were cut back, 8 bases at V and 2 bases at J, with 13 bases in the middle. CDR1 is SQVTM, CDR2 ANQGSEA, per germline. This CDR3 has 13 residues. The J gene is TRBJ2-1, the V gene TRBV29-1, with no clear D. Source material: tumor-adjacent normal liver tissue. The sequence was collected from a man aged 40-49 years with primary liver carcinoma and hepatitis B virus infection. This chain's CDR3 is CSFVLIAYNEQFF. CDR3 DNA sequence: TGCAGCTTTGTACTCATCGCCTACAATGAGCAGTTCTTC.